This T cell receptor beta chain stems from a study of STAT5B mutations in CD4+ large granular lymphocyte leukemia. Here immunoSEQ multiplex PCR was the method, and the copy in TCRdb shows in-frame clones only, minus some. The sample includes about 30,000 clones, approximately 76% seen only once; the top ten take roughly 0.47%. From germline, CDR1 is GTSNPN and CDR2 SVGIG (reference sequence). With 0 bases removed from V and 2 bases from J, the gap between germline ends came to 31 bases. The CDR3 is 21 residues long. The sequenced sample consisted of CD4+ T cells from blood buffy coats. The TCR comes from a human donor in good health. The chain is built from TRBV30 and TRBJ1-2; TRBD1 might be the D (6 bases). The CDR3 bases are TGTGCCTGGAGTGTACTCCGGTCCTCGGGCATGACAGGACCTGGGAACTATGGCTACACCTTC. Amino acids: CAWSVLRSSGMTGPGNYGYTF.